This T cell receptor beta chain was recorded in a study of neurological immune-mediated disorders. Time point noted: longitudinal time-point 2. With V trimmed by 7 bases and J by 8 bases, 6 bases remained unmatched. The CDR3 loop spans 11 amino acids. Per the germline V gene, CDR1 is SQVTM and CDR2 is ANQGSEA. General study findings and limits: The greatest degree of TCR clonal expansion was observed in HTLV-1-associated myelopathy, with the lowest in multiple sclerosis, below that of healthy controls.

The team produced cDNA through 5'RACE using 10-nucleotide random UMIs. TCRdb analysed the 5' RACE reads with MiXCR anew, one entry per CDR3 protein. The sample includes fewer than 70,000 distinct CDR3 sequences, around 9.7% of them seen just once. This clonotype was observed many times. The antigen is undetermined. The sequenced material came from PBMCs. J is TRBJ2-3 and V is TRBV29-1, with 7 positions matching TRBD2. The sequence derives from a man aged 30 to 45 in good health. CDR3 sequence (DNA): TGCAGCGCCCAACTAGCGTCTACGCAGTATTTT. It translates to CSAQLASTQYF.